The sequence of this T cell receptor (beta chain) was determined in a study of blood T cell repertoires in COVID-19. Across the whole study: The United States, Italy and Spain were the sources of the acute and convalescent COVID-19 samples. T cells, B-cell-depleted T cells, or PBMCs supplied cDNA or gDNA.

Per the original data handling: Scientists estimated how many nucleated cells there were by amplifying reference gene primers. TCRdb's copy holds only in-frame clones and misses some; the assay was immunoSEQ multiplex PCR. From that table come the V and J calls and clone size; the DNA was used to work out D and trimming. The repertoire includes 150,000 or so clones, about four fifths of them detected once, and 10% to 15% sits in the top ten. Trimming removed 3 bases at V and 0 bases at J, with 10 bases between. The CDR3 contains 14 residues. The germline gives CDR1 DFQATT, CDR2 SNEGSKA (reference sequence).

The receptor was isolated from a man between 65 and 85 years old who had recovered from COVID-19. The chain combines TRBV20-1 with TRBJ2-3, with TRBD1 as a possible D gene (5 bases). Material: peripheral blood. CDR3 amino acids: CSASPGLSTDTQYF. The CDR3 bases are TGCAGTGCTAGTCCAGGGCTCAGCACAGATACGCAGTATTTT.